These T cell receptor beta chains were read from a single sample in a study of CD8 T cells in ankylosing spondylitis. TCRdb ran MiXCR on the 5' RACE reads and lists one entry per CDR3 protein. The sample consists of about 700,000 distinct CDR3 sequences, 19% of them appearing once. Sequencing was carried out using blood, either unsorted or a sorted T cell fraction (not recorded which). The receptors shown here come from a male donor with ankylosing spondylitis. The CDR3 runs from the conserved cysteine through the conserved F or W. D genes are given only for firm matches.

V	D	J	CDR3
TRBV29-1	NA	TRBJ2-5	CSVEPPGGPQTQYF
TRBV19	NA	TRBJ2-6	CASNALGSGANVLTF
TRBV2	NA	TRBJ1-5	CASRDTHSNQPQHF
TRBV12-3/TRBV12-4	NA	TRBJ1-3	CATLTQGNTIYF
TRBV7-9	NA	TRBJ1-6	CASSSETEGLPLHF
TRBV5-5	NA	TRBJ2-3	CASSLIPADTQYF
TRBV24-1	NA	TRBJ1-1	CATSDLLGTEAFF
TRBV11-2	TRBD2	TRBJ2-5	CASSTGLAGRAETQYF
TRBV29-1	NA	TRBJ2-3	CSVSTGLTDTQYF
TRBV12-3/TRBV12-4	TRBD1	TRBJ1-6	CASRTGNSPLHF
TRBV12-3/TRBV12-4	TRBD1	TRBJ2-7	CASGLQGAGEQYF
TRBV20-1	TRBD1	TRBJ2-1	CSARGDRESNHEQFF
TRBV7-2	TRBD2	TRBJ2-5	CASSFGLAGNLGETQYF
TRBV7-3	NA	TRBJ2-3	CASSLDGDYTDTQYF
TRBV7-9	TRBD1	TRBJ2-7	CASSDIRDRGYEQYF
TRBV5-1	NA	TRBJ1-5	CASSLGPGDLNQPQHF
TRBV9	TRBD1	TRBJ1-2	CASSVATGVGYGYTF
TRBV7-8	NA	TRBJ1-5	CASSLVREPNQPQHF
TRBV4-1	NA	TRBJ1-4	CASSQRSGATNEKLFF
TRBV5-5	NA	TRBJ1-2	CASSPAVHYGYTF
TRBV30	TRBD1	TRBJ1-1	CAWGTGQDTEAFF
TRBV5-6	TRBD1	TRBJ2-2	CASSFGQGSSTGELFF
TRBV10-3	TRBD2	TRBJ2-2	CAIRKSGGNTGELFF
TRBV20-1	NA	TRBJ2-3	CSARQPGMDTQYF